This record looks at one T cell receptor beta chain sequence and its context. Its matching antigen is unknown. The sample's treatment: roughly 20 received Ad26.COV2.S at low or high dose, single or two shots; about 5 received placebo; per-sample allocation not given. Sampling happened 63 days after the first vaccine or placebo injection. Repertoires were generated with immunoSEQ multiplex PCR, while TCRdb's copy carries only in-frame clones and drops some. The repertoire has 350,000 to 500,000 clones, 80% to 95% of them found once; the top ten carry 12%. Germline CDR1 MGHRA, CDR2 YSYEKL. The germline V and J ends were trimmed by 1 base and 1 base, with 8 bases remaining between them. This CDR3 is 14 amino acids long. The entry originates in a study of Ad26.COV2.S vaccination and SARS-CoV-2 variants. Study results and caveats: Measurements of TCR breadth and depth may have given underestimates of the total T cell responses.

The J gene is TRBJ2-7, the V gene TRBV4-1, with D possibly TRBD2 on 6 matching bases. The clonotype was recovered from a person aged 18-65 years who received the Ad26.COV2.S COVID-19 vaccine or a placebo. The starting material was peripheral blood, obtained in a trial of Ad26.COV2.S vaccine versus placebo. CDR3: CASSQVLASYEQYF. In DNA form, the CDR3 reads TGCGCCAGCAGCCAAGTCCTAGCGTCCTACGAGCAGTACTTC.